This T cell receptor (beta chain) was profiled in a study of cytomegalovirus exposure and HLA in healthy donors. This clone has a single count. Its antigen is as yet unknown. The CDR3 is 17 residues long. The junction had 14 bases not matched to a gene; V was cut back by 1 base and J by 6 bases. In germline, CDR1 is GTSNPN, CDR2 SVGIG (reference sequence). The PCR made use of 60 Vbeta and 13 Jbeta primers. Generated by immunoSEQ multiplex PCR, the TCRdb table keeps only in-frame clones and is missing some. Among approximately 150,000 clones, 80% were seen once, and the ten largest hold roughly 5%. Overall study findings and caveats: In an earlier analysis, in roughly 580 donors, most V segments appeared productive either ~87% or ~30% of the time. Researchers catalogued about 150 TCR beta chains as cytomegalovirus-associated.

The source is a man aged 25 to 40 in good health and CMV-seronegative. The chain combines TRBV30 with TRBJ1-5, with 8 bases aligning to TRBD1. Sequenced sample: PBMCs. The CDR3 DNA follows: TGTGCCTGGAGTGGGCAGGGGGCTTCTCAACGTTTTCAGCCCCAGCATTTT. Translated, it gives CAWSGQGASQRFQPQHF. Supplemented by reference TRBV30 and TRBJ1-5, the full variable domain reads SQTIHQWPATLVQPVGSPLSLECTVEGTSNPNLYWYRQAAGRGLQLLFYSVGIGQISSEVPQNLSASRPQDRQFILSSKKLLLSDSGFYLCAWSGQGASQRFQPQHFGDGTRLSIL.